This T cell receptor (beta chain) appears in the sequencing data of a study of blood T cell repertoires in COVID-19. The CDR3 totals 14 residues. Germline V CDR1 and CDR2: LNHDA, SQIVND (reference sequence). V lost 3 bases, J lost 4 bases, and 4 bases stayed unmatched. Sequencing used immunoSEQ multiplex PCR; TCRdb keeps in-frame clones, though not all of them. The table has about 99,000 clones, about 80% seen once. Sequences were obtained from peripheral blood. The V and J genes are TRBV19 and TRBJ2-5, with 8 positions matching TRBD1. The receptor was derived from a human donor in a cohort sampled during active COVID-19. DNA of the CDR3: TGTGCCAGTAGTATTGGACAGGGTCGAGAGACCCAGTACTTC. It encodes CASSIGQGRETQYF.